The 15 T cell receptor beta chains presented below share a single source sample, sequenced in a study of blood T cell repertoires in COVID-19. The method was immunoSEQ multiplex PCR; TCRdb's version includes in-frame clones alone and lacks a portion of them. The data hold 150,000 to 200,000 clones, with 80% to 90% observed a single time. The sequenced sample was peripheral blood. Source of these receptors: a man aged 65 to 85 with active or convalescent COVID-19.

This rearrangement joins TRBV6-2 or TRBV6-3 to TRBJ2-7; D may be TRBD1 (5 bases). The CDR3 has 13 residues. Trimming took off 2 bases at V and 3 bases at J, with 8 bases between the two ends. The V gene's germline CDR1 is MNHEY and CDR2 SVGEGT. The CDR3: CASSYQTVYEQYF. In nucleotides, the CDR3 is TGTGCCAGCAGTTACCAGACAGTCTACGAGCAGTACTTC.

This clone was seen a handful of times. The CDR3 sequence: CASSPSGANTEAFF. The CDR3, as DNA: TGTGCCAGCTCACCATCAGGGGCCAACACTGAAGCTTTCTTT. This chain uses TRBV18 with TRBJ1-1, with D tentatively TRBD1 (6 bases). V was trimmed by 2 bases and J by 2 bases, leaving 9 bases between them. Per germline, CDR1 KGHSH and CDR2 LQKENI. CDR3 length: 14 amino acids.

The genes are TRBV19 and TRBJ2-6; D may be TRBD2 (6 bases). The CDR3 length is 18 residues. V dropped 3 bases and J dropped 0 bases, with 15 bases sitting between them. Germline CDR1 and CDR2: LNHDA and SQIVND (reference sequence). The DNA for the CDR3 is TGTGCCAGTAGTATTCTGCGGGGTTGGAGCTCTGGGGCCAACGTCCTGACTTTC. Translation: CASSILRGWSSGANVLTF.

The chain couples TRBV6-2 or TRBV6-3 to TRBJ2-7; D not certain. The V and J ends lost 2 bases and 6 bases respectively, with 8 bases between them. This CDR3 is built from 12 residues. Germline-derived CDR1 and CDR2 are MNHEY and SVGEGT. CDR3 DNA sequence: TGTGCCAGCAGTTACCCCCCGGGCGAGCAGTACTTC. This translates into CASSYPPGEQYF.

The chain recombines TRBV28 with TRBJ1-4; the match to TRBD1 covers 7 bases. CDR3 length: 17 amino acids. Germline-derived CDR1 and CDR2 are MDHEN and SYDVKM. Unmatched junction bases numbered 6, after V lost 2 bases and J lost 0 bases. CDR3: CASSLPDRYTTNEKLFF. DNA of the CDR3: TGTGCCAGCAGTTTACCGGACAGGTACACAACTAATGAAAAACTGTTTTTT.

The genes are TRBV10-2 and TRBJ2-4, with 7 bases aligning to TRBD2. Per the germline V gene, CDR1 is WSHSY and CDR2 is SAAADI. Trimming cost V 4 bases and J 7 bases; bases outside gene matches: 4. The CDR3 has 13 amino acids. The CDR3 sequence is CASSAQRDNIQYF. As DNA, the CDR3 is TGCGCCAGCAGTGCTCAGCGGGATAACATTCAGTACTTC.

The V gene is TRBV10-3, the J gene TRBJ2-7, with TRBD2 matching 8 bases. Germline V gene lookup returns CDR1 ENHRY and CDR2 SYGVKD. V trimming: 4 bases; J trimming: 2 bases; junction bases outside the gene matches: 10. The length of the CDR3 is 16 residues. CDR3 sequence: CAISARGGGSTYEQYF. CDR3 in DNA: TGTGCCATCAGTGCCCGGGGGGGCGGGAGTACCTACGAGCAGTACTTC.

V gene TRBV11-2 combines with J gene TRBJ2-3; TRBD2 matches 12 bases. V dropped 5 bases and J dropped 4; count of bases not matched to a gene: 13. This CDR3 has 18 amino acids. Germline CDR1 SGHAT, CDR2 FQNNGV. CDR3 protein: CASSPRLAGGLKSDTQYF. The CDR3 DNA reads TGTGCCAGCAGCCCCCGGCTAGCGGGGGGGCTTAAGTCAGATACGCAGTATTTT.

This chain joins TRBV6-5 and TRBJ2-1; 9 positions match TRBD2. V lost 6 bases to trimming and J lost 15 bases; unmatched junction nucleotides: 12. Germline V CDR1 and CDR2: MNHEY, SVGAGI. CDR3 length: 13 amino acids. CDR3: CASSHRGLAELFF. The CDR3 DNA is TGTGCCAGCAGCCACAGGGGACTAGCCGAGTTGTTCTTC.

The chain is built from TRBV6-2 or TRBV6-3 and TRBJ2-1; 9 nucleotides line up with TRBD2. Unmatched junction bases numbered 6, after V lost 0 bases and J lost 3 bases. The CDR3 loop spans 17 amino acids. The germline gives CDR1 MNHEY, CDR2 SVGEGT. The CDR3 nucleotides read TGTGCCAGCAGTTACTCGAATATAGCGGGGGTCTACAATGAGCAGTTCTTC. Residues: CASSYSNIAGVYNEQFF.

This clone has a single count. The CDR3 spells CASSELQSNQPQHF. CDR3 nucleotide sequence: TGTGCCAGCAGTGAATTACAGTCCAATCAGCCCCAGCATTTT. The V gene is TRBV2, the J gene TRBJ1-5, with D unclear. Trimming removed 2 bases at V and 3 bases at J, with 8 bases between. Looked up from germline, CDR1 is SNHLY and CDR2 is FYNNEI. This CDR3 is 14 amino acids long.

This clone was seen just once. V gene TRBV6-5 combines with J gene TRBJ1-2; D unresolved. Germline V gene data show CDR1 as MNHEY and CDR2 as SVGAGI. V lost 6 bases, J lost 4 bases, and 9 bases lay in between. The CDR3 contains 12 residues. As DNA, the CDR3 is TGTGCCAGCAGGGCAGACTTCTATGGCTACACCTTC. It specifies CASRADFYGYTF.

V is TRBV6-6 and J is TRBJ2-1, with a weak D call TRBD2 (6 bases). The CDR3 runs 15 residues. V was trimmed by 6 bases and J by 4 bases, leaving 16 bases between them. Germline-derived CDR1 and CDR2 are MNHNY and SVGAGI (reference sequence). CDR3 nucleotides: TGTGCCAGCAGGGCTAGCGACTCTTTTTACAATGAGCAGTTCTTC. Translating gives CASRASDSFYNEQFF.

CDR3 sequence: CASSLVGGNTIYF. The CDR3 DNA reads TGTGCCAGCAGCTTGGTCGGGGGAAACACCATATATTTT. The V gene is TRBV5-6, the J gene TRBJ1-3; D gene uncertain. This CDR3 comprises 13 residues. Germline CDR1 SGHDT, CDR2 YYEEEE. Trimming removed 0 bases at V and 4 bases at J, with 5 bases between.

This chain links TRBV30 with TRBJ2-7, with TRBD1 identical over 12 bases. The CDR3 runs to 14 residues. Unmatched junction bases numbered 2, after V lost 1 base and J lost 4 bases. Germline CDR1 is GTSNPN and CDR2 is SVGIG (reference sequence). CDR3 protein: CAWSAGQGAYEQYF. In DNA, the CDR3 is TGTGCCTGGAGTGCGGGACAGGGGGCATACGAGCAGTACTTC.